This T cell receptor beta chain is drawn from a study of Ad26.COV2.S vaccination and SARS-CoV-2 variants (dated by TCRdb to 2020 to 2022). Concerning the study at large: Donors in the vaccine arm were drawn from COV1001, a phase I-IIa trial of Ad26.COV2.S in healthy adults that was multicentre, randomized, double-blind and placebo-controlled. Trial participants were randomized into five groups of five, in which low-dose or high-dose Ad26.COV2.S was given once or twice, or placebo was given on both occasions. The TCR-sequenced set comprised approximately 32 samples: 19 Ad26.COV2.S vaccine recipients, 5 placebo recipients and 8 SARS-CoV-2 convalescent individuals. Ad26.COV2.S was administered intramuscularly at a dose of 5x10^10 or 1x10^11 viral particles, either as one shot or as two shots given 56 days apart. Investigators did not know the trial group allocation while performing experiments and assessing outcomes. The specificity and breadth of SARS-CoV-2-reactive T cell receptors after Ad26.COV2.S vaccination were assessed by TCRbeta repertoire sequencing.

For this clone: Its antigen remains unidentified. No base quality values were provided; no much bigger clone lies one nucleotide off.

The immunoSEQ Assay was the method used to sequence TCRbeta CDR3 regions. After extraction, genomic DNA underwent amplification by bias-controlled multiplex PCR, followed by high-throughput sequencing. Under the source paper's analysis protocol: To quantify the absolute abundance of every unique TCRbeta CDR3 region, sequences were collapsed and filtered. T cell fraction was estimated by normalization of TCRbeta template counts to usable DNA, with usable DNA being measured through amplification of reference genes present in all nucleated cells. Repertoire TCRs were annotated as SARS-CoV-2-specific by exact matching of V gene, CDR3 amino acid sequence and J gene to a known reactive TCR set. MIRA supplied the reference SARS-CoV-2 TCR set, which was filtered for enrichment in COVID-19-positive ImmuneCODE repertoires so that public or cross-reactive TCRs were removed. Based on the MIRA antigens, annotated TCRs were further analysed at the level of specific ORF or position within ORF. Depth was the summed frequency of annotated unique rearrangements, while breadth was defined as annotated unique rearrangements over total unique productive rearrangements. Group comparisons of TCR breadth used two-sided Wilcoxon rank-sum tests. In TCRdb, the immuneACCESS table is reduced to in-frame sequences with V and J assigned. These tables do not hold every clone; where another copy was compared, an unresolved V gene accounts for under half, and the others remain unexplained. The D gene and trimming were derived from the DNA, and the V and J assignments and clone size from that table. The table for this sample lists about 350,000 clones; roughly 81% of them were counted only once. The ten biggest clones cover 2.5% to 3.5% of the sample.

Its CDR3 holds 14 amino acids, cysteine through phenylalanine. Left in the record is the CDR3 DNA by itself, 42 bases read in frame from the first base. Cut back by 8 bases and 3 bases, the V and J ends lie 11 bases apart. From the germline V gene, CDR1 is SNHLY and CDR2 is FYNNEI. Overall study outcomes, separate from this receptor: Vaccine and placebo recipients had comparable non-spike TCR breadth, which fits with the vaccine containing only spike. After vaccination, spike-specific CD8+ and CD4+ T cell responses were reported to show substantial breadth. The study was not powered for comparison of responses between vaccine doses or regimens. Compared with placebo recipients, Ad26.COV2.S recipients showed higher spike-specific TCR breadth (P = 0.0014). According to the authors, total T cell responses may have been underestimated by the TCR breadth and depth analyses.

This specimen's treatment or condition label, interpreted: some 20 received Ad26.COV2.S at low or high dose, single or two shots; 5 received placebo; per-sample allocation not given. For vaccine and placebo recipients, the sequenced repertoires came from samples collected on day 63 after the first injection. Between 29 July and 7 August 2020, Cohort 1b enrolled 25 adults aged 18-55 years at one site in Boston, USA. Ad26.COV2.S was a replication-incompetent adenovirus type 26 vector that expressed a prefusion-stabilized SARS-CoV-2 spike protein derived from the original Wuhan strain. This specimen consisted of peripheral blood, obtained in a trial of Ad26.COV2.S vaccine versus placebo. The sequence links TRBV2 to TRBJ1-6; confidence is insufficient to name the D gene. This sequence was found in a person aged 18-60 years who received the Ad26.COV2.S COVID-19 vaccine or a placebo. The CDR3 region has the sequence CASGINDYNSPLHF. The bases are TGTGCCAGCGGCATAAACGACTATAATTCACCCCTCCACTTT.